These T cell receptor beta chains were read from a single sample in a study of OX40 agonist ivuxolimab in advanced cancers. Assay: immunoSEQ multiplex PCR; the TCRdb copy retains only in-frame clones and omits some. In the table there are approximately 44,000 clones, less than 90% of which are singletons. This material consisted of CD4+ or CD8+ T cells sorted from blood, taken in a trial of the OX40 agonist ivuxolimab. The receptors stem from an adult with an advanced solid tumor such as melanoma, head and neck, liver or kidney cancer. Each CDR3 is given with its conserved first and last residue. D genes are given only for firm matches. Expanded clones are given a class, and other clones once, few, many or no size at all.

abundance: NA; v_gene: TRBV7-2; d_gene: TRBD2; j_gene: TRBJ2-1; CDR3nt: TGTGCCAGCAGCTTACGTCTAGCGGGAGTTTCCTACAATGAGCAGTTCTTC; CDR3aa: CASSLRLAGVSYNEQFF
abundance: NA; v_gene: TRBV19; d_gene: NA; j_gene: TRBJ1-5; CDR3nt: TGTGCCAGTAATCAACAGCGGAATCAGCCCCAGCATTTT; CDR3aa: CASNQQRNQPQHF
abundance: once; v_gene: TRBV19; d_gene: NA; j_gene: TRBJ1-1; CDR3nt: TGTGCCAGTAGTTGGCTGGGAAGTAGCACTGAAGCTTTCTTT; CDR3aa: CASSWLGSSTEAFF
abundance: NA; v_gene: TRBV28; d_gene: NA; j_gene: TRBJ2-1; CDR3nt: TGTGCCAGCAGTTTGCGTGGGTATGAGCAGTTCTTC; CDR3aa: CASSLRGYEQFF
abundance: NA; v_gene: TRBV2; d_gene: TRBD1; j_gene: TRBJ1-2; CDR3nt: TGTGCCAGCAGGATTCAAGGTATCGGGGACAGCTATGGCTACACCTTC; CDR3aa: CASRIQGIGDSYGYTF
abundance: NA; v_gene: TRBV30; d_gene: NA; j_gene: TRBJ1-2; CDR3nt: TGTGCCTGGACCCTCACAGGGTGGAGAGACTATGGCTACACCTTC; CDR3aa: CAWTLTGWRDYGYTF
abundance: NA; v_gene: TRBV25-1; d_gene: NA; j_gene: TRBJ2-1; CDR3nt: TGTGCCAGCAGTGAATCTCTAGGCTCCTACAATGAGCAGTTCTTC; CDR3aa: CASSESLGSYNEQFF
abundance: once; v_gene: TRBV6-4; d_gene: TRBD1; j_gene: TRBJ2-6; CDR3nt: TGTGCCAGCAGTGACTCGGGACAGGGGGTCGTTGGGGCCAACGTCCTGACTTTC; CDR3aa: CASSDSGQGVVGANVLTF
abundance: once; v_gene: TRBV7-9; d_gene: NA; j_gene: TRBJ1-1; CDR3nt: TGTGCCAGCAGCAACCCCCGGGGCGTAGATTATACTGAAGCTTTCTTT; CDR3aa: CASSNPRGVDYTEAFF
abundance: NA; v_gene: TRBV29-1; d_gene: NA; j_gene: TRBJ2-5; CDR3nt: TGCAGCGTTGAAAGCGGGCAGACCCAGTACTTC; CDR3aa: CSVESGQTQYF
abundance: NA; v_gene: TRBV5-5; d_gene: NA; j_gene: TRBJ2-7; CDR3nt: TGTGCCAGCAGCGAGGGGACGGTAAGCTCCTACGAGCAGTACTTC; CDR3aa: CASSEGTVSSYEQYF
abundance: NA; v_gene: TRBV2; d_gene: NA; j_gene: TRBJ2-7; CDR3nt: TGTGCCAGCAGTGTAGGCCGAGGCGTCCGGCAGGGGTCCTCCTACGAGCAGTACTTC; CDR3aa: CASSVGRGVRQGSSYEQYF
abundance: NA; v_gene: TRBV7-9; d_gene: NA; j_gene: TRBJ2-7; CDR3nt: TGTGCCAGCAGCTTAGCCACCTACGAGCAGTACTTC; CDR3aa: CASSLATYEQYF
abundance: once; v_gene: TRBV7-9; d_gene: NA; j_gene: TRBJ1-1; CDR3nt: TGTGCCAGCAGCCTCAAAACTGAAGCTTTCTTT; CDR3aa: CASSLKTEAFF
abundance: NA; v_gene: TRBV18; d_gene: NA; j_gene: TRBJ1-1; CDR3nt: TGTGCCAGCTCAGGTTGGGACACCATGAACACTGAAGCTTTCTTT; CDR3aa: CASSGWDTMNTEAFF
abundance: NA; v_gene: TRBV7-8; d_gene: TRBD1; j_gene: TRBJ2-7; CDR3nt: TGTGCCAGCAGCTCCTTACCCGGGACAGGGGGCGTATACGAGCAGTACTTC; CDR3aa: CASSSLPGTGGVYEQYF
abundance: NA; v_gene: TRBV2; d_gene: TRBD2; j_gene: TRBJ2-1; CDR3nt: TGTGCCAGCATGGGACTAGCGGCCGACTACAATGAGCAGTTCTTC; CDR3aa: CASMGLAADYNEQFF
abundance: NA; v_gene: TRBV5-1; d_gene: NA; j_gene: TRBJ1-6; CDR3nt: TGCGCCAGCAGCTTGGGTCAGACGGATTCACCCCTCCACTTT; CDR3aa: CASSLGQTDSPLHF
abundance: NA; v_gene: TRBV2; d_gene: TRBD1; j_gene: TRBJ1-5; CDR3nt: TGTGCCAGCAGAAACGAACAGGGGTATGGGCCCCAGCATTTT; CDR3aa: CASRNEQGYGPQHF
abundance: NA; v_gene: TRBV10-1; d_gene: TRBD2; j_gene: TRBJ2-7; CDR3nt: TGCGCCAGCAGTGAGTCCAGCGGGAGTGTCGAGCAGTACTTC; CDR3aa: CASSESSGSVEQYF
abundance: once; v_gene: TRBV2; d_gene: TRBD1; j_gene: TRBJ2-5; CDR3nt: TGTGCCAGCAGTGCGGGCAGGGGGCGACCCCAAGAGACCCAGTACTTC; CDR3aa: CASSAGRGRPQETQYF
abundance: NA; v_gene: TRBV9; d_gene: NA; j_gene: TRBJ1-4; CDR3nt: TGTGCCAGCAGCCCGCTGGGACATGGAGGTGAAAAACTGTTTTTT; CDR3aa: CASSPLGHGGEKLFF
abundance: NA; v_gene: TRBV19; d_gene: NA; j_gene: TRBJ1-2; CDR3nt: TGTGCCAGTCTGTCATTCAACTATGGCTACACCTTC; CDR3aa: CASLSFNYGYTF
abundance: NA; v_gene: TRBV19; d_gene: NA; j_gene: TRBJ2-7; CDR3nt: TGTGCCAGTAGTATAATCCTCTCCTACGAGCAGTACTTC; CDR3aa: CASSIILSYEQYF
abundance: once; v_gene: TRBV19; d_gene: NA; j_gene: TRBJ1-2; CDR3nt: TGTGCCAGTAGCCTGCGTAGAAACTATGGCTACACCTTC; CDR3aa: CASSLRRNYGYTF
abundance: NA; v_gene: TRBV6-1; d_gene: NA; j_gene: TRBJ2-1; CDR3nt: TGTGCCAGCAATTATATCAGCGCCGTGGGGAATGAGCAGTTCTTC; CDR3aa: CASNYISAVGNEQFF
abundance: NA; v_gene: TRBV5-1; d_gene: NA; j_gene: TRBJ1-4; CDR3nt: TGCGCCAGCAGCTTGGCCCTTGGGGCGGGTGAAAAACTGTTTTTT; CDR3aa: CASSLALGAGEKLFF
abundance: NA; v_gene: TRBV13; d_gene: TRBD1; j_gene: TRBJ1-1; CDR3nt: TGTGCCAGCAGGAACAGGGGGGCTGAAGCTTTCTTT; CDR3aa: CASRNRGAEAFF
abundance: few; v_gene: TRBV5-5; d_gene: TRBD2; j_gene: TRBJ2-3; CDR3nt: TGTGCCAGCAGCCTATCTGGACTAGCGGGAGCCTCCCTGACAGATACGCAGTATTTT; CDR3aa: CASSLSGLAGASLTDTQYF
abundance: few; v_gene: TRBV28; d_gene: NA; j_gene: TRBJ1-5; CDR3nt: TGTGCCAGCAGTCTACAGGGATCGAGCAATCAGCCCCAGCATTTT; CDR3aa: CASSLQGSSNQPQHF
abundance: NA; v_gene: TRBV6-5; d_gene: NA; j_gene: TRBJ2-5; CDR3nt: TGTGCCAGCAGTTATTACGGGACAGGAGCGGGGGAGACCCAGTACTTC; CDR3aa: CASSYYGTGAGETQYF
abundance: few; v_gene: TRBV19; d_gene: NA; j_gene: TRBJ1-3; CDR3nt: TGTGCCAGTACGAGGGGAGGCTCTGGAAACACCATATATTTT; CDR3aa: CASTRGGSGNTIYF
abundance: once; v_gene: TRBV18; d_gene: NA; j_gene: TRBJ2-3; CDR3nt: TGTGCCAGCTCACCACAAGCGGGACAAACAGATACGCAGTATTTT; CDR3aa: CASSPQAGQTDTQYF
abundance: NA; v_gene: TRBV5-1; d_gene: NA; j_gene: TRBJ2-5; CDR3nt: TGCGCCAGCAGCGTTACCCAGGAGACCCAGTACTTC; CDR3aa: CASSVTQETQYF
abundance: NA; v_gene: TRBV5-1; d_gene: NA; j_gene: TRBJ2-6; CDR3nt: TGCGCCAGCAGCAGGGGCCTTGCTGGGGCCAACGTCCTGACTTTC; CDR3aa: CASSRGLAGANVLTF
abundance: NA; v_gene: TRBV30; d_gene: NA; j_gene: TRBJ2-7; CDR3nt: TGTGCCTGGAGTGTACGGTCTGGCAGGGTCGGGGAGCAGTACTTC; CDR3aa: CAWSVRSGRVGEQYF
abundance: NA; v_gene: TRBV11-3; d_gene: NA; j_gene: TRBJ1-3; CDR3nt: TGTGCCAGCAGCATTAGACGGTCCTCTGGAAACACCATATATTTT; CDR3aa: CASSIRRSSGNTIYF
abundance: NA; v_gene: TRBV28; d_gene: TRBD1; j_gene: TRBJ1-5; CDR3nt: TGTGCCAGCAGCTCGGGACAGTTCTATCTCCATCAGCCCCAGCATTTT; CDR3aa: CASSSGQFYLHQPQHF
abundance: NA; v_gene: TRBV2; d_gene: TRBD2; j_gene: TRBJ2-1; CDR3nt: TGTGCCAGCAGCCCGGGACTAGCTAACAATGAGCAGTTCTTC; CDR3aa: CASSPGLANNEQFF
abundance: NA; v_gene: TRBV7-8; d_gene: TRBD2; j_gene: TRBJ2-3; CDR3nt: TGTGCCAGCAGACCAACCGGGACTAGAATTGATACGCAGTATTTT; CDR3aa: CASRPTGTRIDTQYF
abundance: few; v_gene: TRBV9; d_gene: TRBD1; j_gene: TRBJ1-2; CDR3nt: TGTGCCAGCAGCGTAGCTCGGTCAGGGGGTGGCTACACCTTC; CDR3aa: CASSVARSGGGYTF
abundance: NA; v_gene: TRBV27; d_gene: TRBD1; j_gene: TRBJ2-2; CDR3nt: TGTGCCAGCAGTTTCTGGGGACAGGTCACCGGGGAGCTGTTTTTT; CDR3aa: CASSFWGQVTGELFF
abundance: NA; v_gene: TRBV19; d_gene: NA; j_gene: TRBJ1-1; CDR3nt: TGTGCCAGTATCGATAATCCGGGGGGAAGGACTGAAGCTTTCTTT; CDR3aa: CASIDNPGGRTEAFF
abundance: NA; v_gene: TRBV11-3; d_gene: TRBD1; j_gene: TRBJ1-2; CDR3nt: TGTGCCAGCAGCCAGAGACAGGGTCGAGGCTACACCTTC; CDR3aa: CASSQRQGRGYTF
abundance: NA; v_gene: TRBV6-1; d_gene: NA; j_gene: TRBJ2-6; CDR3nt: TGTGCCAGCAGTGAACGAGGGGCTGGGGCCAACGTCCTGACTTTC; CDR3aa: CASSERGAGANVLTF
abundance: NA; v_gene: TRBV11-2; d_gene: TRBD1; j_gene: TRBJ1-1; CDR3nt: TGTGCCAGCAGCTTAGAACAGGGGGCCACTGAAGCTTTCTTT; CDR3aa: CASSLEQGATEAFF
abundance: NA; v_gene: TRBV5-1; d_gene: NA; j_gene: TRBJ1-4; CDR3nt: TGCGCCAGCAGCTTGGGCCCGGGGGAGGAAAAACTGTTTTTT; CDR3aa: CASSLGPGEEKLFF
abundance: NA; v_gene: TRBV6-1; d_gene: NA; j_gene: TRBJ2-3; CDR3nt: TGTGCCAGCACTCCTTATATGCGGTCCACAGATACGCAGTATTTT; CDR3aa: CASTPYMRSTDTQYF
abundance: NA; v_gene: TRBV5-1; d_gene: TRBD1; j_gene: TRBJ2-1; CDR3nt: TGCGCCAGCAGCGACAGGGGCTCCTACAATGAGCAGTTCTTC; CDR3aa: CASSDRGSYNEQFF
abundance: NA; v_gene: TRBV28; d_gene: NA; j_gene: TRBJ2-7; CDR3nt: TGTGCCAGCGTGGAAGCGGTCGGCGGTACCCGGGAGCAGTACTTC; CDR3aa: CASVEAVGGTREQYF
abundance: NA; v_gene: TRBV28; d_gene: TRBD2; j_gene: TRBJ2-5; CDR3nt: TGTGCCAGCAGCCCTCGGGGGGGTTGGGGAGAGACCCAGTACTTC; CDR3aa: CASSPRGGWGETQYF
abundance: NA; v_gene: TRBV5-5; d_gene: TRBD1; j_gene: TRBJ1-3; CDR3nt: TGTGCCAGCAGCTGGGGACAGACCAACTCTGGAAACACCATATATTTT; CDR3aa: CASSWGQTNSGNTIYF
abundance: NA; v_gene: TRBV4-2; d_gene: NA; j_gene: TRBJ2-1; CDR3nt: TGTGCCAGCAGCTCTGATGGGGGTGGAGGCAATGAGCAGTTCTTC; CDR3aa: CASSSDGGGGNEQFF
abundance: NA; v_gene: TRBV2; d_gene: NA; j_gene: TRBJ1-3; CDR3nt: TGTGCCAGCAGTCTCCAGGGAAACTCTGGAAACACCATATATTTT; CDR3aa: CASSLQGNSGNTIYF
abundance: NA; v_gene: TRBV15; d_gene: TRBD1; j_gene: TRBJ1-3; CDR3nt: TGTGCCACCAGCAGGGGACAGGGTGCTGGAAACACCATATATTTT; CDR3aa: CATSRGQGAGNTIYF